Here is one T cell receptor beta chain with its context. Its antigen remains unidentified. This sample was taken from a study of PD-1 blockade in mismatch repair-deficient tumors. On the study more broadly: Patients had some twelve mismatch repair-deficient cancer types, all previously treated and progressing.

TCR sequencing covered a few patients who responded to pembrolizumab. Findings and limits, study-wide: After pembrolizumab, tumor-resident clones rose rapidly, then generally contracted before radiologic responses.

Libraries were prepared by immunoSEQ multiplex PCR; TCRdb keeps only in-frame clonotypes and omits some of them. Seen here are more than 15,000 clones, roughly 80% observed once, and the top ten hold 3.4%. The sequencing used PBMCs, collected 4 weeks after starting pembrolizumab. The source is an adult with mismatch repair-deficient cancer.

The CDR3 loop reads CASSLGSGGPSEQYF. DNA of the CDR3: TGTGCCAGCAGCTTAGGGTCGGGGGGCCCCAGCGAGCAGTACTTC. The chain is built from TRBV7-2 and TRBJ2-7; D might be TRBD2 (7 bases). Trimming took off 1 base at V and 6 bases at J, with 16 bases between the two ends. Per germline, CDR1 SGHTA and CDR2 FQGNSA. This CDR3 comprises 15 residues.